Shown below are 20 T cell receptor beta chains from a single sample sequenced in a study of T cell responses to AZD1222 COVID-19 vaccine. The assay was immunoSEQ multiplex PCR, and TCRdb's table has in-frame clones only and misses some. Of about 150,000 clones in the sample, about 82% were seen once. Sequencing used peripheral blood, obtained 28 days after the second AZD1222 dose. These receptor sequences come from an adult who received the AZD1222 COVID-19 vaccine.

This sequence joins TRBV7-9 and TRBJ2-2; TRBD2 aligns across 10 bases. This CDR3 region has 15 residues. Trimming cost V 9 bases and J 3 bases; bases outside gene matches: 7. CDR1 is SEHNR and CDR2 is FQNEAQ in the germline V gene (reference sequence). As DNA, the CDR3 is TGTGCCAGGGAGCGGGAGGGCCCGGACACCGGGGAGCTGTTTTTT. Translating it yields CAREREGPDTGELFF.

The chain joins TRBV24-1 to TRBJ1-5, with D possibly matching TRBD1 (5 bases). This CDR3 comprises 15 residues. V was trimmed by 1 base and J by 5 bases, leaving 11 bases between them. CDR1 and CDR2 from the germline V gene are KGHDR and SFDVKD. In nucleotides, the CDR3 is TGTGCCACCAGTGATTTTAGTGGAGGGGATCAGCCCCAGCATTTT. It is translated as CATSDFSGGDQPQHF.

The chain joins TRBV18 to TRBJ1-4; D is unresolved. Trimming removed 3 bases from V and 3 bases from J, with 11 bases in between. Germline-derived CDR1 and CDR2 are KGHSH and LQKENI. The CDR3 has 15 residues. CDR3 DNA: TGTGCCAGCTCACCGTCCAGGACGGCTAATGAAAAACTGTTTTTT. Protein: CASSPSRTANEKLFF.

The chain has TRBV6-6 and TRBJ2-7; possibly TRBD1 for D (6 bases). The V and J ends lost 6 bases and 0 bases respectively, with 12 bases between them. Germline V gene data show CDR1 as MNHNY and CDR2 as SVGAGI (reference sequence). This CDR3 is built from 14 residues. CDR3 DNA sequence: TGTGCCAGCAGGTCTCGGGACAACTCCTACGAGCAGTACTTC. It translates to CASRSRDNSYEQYF.

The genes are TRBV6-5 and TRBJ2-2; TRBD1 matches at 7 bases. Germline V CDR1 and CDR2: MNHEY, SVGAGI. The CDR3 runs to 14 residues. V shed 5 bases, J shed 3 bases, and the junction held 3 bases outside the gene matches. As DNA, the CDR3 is TGTGCCAGCAGTAGACAGGGCGACACCGGGGAGCTGTTTTTT. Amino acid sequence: CASSRQGDTGELFF.

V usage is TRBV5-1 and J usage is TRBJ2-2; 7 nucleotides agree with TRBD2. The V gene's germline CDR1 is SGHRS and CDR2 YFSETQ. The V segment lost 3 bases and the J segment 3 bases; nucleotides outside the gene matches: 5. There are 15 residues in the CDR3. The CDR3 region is CASSSAGRDTGELFF. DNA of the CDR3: TGCGCCAGCAGCTCAGCGGGGAGGGACACCGGGGAGCTGTTTTTT.

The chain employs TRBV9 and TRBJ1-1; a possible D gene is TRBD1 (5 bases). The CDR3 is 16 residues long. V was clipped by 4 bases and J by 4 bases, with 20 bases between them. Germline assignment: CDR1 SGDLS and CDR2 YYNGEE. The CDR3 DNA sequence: TGTGCCAGCAGCCCGCGGGCAGGGCTGAATCCCACTGAAGCTTTCTTT. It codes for CASSPRAGLNPTEAFF.

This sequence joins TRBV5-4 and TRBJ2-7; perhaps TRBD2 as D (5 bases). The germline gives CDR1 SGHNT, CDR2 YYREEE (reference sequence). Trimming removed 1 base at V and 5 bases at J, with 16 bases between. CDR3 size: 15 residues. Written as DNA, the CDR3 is TGTGCCAGCAGCTTGAGCCTAGCTCCGGGCAACGAGCAGTACTTC. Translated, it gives CASSLSLAPGNEQYF.

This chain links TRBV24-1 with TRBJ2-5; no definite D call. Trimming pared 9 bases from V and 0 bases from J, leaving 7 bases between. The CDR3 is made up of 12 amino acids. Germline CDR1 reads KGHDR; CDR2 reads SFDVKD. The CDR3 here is CATGRNQETQYF. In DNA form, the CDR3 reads TGTGCCACCGGACGGAACCAAGAGACCCAGTACTTC.

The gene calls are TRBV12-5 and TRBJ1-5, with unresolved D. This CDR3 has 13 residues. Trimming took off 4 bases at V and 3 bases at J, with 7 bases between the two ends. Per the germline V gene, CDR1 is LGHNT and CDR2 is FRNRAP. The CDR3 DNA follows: TGTGCTAGTGGTTGGGGTGACAATCAGCCCCAGCATTTT. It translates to CASGWGDNQPQHF.

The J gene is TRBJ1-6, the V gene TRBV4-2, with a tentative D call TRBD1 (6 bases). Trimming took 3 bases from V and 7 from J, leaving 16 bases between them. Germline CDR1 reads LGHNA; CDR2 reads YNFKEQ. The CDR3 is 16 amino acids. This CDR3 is CASSQELTGLNSPLHF. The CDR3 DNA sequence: TGTGCCAGCAGCCAGGAACTTACAGGGCTCAATTCACCCCTCCACTTT.

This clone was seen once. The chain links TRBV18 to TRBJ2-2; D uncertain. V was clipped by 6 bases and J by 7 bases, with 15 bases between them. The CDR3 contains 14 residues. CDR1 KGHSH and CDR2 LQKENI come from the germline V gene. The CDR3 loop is CASSLGHLSGELFF. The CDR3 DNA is TGTGCCAGCTCTCTTGGCCATTTAAGCGGGGAGCTGTTTTTT.

This chain's CDR3 is CASRTSGLEQYF. The CDR3 region has the DNA TGTGCCAGCAGGACTAGCGGGCTCGAGCAGTACTTC. This chain links TRBV12-3 or TRBV12-4 with TRBJ2-7; 10 bases match TRBD2. J lost 6 bases, V lost 6 bases, and 2 bases had no gene match. This CDR3 contains 12 residues.

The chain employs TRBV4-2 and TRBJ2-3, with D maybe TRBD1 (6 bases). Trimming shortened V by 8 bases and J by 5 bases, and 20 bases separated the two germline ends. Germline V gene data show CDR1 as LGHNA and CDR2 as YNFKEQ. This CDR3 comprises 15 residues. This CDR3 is CASLAMGAPVDTQYF. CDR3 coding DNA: TGTGCCAGCCTAGCCATGGGGGCCCCGGTAGATACGCAGTATTTT.

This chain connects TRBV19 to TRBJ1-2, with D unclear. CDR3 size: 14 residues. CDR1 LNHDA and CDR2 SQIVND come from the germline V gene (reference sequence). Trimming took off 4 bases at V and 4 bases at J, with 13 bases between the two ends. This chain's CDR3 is CASSRPGSSYGYTF. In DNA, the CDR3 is TGTGCCAGTAGTAGACCGGGGAGTTCCTATGGCTACACCTTC.

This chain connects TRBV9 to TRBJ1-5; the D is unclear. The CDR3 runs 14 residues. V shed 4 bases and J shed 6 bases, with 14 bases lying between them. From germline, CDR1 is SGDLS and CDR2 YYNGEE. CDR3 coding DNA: TGTGCCAGCAGCAATGATCGGGGTACTCAGCCCCAGCATTTT. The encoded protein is CASSNDRGTQPQHF.

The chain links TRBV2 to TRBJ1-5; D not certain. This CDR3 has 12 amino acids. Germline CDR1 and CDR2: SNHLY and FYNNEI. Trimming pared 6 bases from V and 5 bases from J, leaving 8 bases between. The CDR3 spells CASSEQDQPQHF. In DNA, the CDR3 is TGTGCCAGCAGCGAGCAAGATCAGCCCCAGCATTTT.

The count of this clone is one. The chain's CDR3 is CASSQDLATDTQYF. The DNA for the CDR3 is TGCGCCAGCAGCCAAGATCTGGCCACAGATACGCAGTATTTT. V is TRBV4-1 and J is TRBJ2-3, with D unresolved. Trimming left V 0 bases short and J 2 bases short, with 6 bases between. From germline, CDR1 is MGHRA and CDR2 YSYEKL. This CDR3 comprises 14 residues.

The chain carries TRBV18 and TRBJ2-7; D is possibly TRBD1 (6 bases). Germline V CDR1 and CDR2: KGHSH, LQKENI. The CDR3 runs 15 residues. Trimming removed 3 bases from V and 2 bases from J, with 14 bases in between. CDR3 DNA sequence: TGTGCCAGCTCACCCCGGACAGCCGGTCCCTACGAGCAGTACTTC. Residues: CASSPRTAGPYEQYF.

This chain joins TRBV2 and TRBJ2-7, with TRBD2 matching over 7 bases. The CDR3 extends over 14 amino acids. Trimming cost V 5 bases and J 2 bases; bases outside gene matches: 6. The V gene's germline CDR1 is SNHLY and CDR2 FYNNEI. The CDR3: CASSWRESTYEQYF. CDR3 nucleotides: TGTGCCAGCAGTTGGCGGGAGAGCACCTACGAGCAGTACTTC. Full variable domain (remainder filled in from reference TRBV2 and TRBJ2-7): EPEVTQTPSHQVTQMGQEVILRCVPISNHLYFYWYRQILGQKVEFLVSFYNNEISEKSEIFDDQFSVERPDGSNFTLKIRSTKLEDSAMYFCASSWRESTYEQYFGPGTRLTVT.